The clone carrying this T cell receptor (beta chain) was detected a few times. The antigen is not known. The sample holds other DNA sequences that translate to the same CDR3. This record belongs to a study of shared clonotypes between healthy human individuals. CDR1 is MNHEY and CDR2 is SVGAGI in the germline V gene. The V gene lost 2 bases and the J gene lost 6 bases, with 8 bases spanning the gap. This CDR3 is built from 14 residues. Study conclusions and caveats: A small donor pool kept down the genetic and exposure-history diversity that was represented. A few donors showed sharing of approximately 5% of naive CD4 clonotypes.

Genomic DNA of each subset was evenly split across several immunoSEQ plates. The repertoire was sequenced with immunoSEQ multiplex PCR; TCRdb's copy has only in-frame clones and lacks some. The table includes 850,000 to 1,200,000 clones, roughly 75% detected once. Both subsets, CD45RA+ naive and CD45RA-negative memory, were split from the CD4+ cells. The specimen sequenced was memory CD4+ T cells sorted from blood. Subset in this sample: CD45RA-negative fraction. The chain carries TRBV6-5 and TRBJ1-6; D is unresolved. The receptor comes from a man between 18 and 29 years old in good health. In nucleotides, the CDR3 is TGTGCCAGCAGTTACGGGCCTCTTAATTCACCCCTCCACTTT. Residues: CASSYGPLNSPLHF.